The table lists the clone carrying this TCR beta chain with a few counts. This entry belongs to a study of blood T cell repertoires in COVID-19. Study as a whole: COVID-19 samples from acute and convalescent phases originated in the United States, Italy and Spain. T cells, B-cell-depleted T cells, or PBMCs provided the cDNA or gDNA that served as material.

The CDR3 consists of 13 residues. In germline, CDR1 is SGHNT, CDR2 YYREEE (reference sequence). The V and J ends lost 4 bases and 2 bases, in that order; junction bases with no gene match: 1. Methods used by the authors: Nucleated cell number was recorded as an estimate derived from reference gene primer amplification. Assay: immunoSEQ multiplex PCR; the TCRdb copy retains only in-frame clones and omits some. The V and J calls and clone size were taken over from that table, and D and trimming were inferred from the DNA. The sample consists of 250,000 to 300,000 clones, around 86% of them appearing once.

The chain employs TRBV5-4 and TRBJ2-7, with 9 nucleotides matching TRBD2. This TCR was recovered from a woman between 25 and 40 years old with active or convalescent COVID-19. Sequencing input: peripheral blood. For the CDR3, the DNA is TGTGCCAGCAGCGAGCGGGGGGCCTACGAGCAGTACTTC. Protein: CASSERGAYEQYF. The full variable domain, in which reference TRBV5-4 and TRBJ2-7 provide the parts outside the CDR3, is ETGVTQSPTHLIKTRGQQVTLRCSSQSGHNTVSWYQQALGQGPQFIFQYYREEENGRGNFPPRFSGLQFPNYSSELNVNALELDDSALYLCASSERGAYEQYFGPGTRLTVT.